The present TCR beta chain was sequenced within a study of blood T cell repertoires in COVID-19. Some clones are missing from TCRdb's copy, which holds only in-frame ones; the method was immunoSEQ multiplex PCR. The profile shows over 110,000 clones, roughly 84% of them singletons. Participants' reported clinical history set cohort assignment. The sequencing sample was made of PBMCs or T cells enriched from blood (not recorded which). The receptor comes from a man aged 50 to 60 in a cohort exposed to, infected with or recovered from COVID-19 (not recorded which).

The CDR3 is CASSLGQVINTEAFF. The DNA for the CDR3 is TGTGCCAGCAGCTTAGGGCAGGTGATCAACACTGAAGCTTTCTTT. The chain employs TRBV7-2 and TRBJ1-1; D is unresolved. Trimming took off 1 base at V and 2 bases at J, with 11 bases between the two ends. Germline V gene lookup returns CDR1 SGHTA and CDR2 FQGNSA. The CDR3 length is 15 residues.